This TCR beta chain is from a study of long-term antiretroviral therapy in people with HIV. Regarding this clone: What it binds is not known.

CDR3 length: 12 amino acids. CDR1 and CDR2 from the germline V gene are SGHTA and FQGTGA. V was cut by 6 bases and J by 8 bases, with 11 bases left in between. Study-wide points: It was observed that HIV repertoires exhibited narrower CDR3 length ranges than controls. Pre-ART clonal expansions dominated every time point's repertoire.

Going into DNA extraction, samples held 1-10 million cryopreserved PBMC. Run at survey level, the immunoSEQ assay was version v3.0. Some clones are missing from TCRdb's copy, which holds only in-frame ones; the method was immunoSEQ multiplex PCR. Of about 11,000 clones in the sample, roughly three quarters are singletons; the top ten hold roughly 19%. This TCR came from a young man with HIV. The J gene is TRBJ2-1, the V gene TRBV7-3; D remains unclear. The material sequenced was unsorted PBMCs, taken at the start of antiretroviral therapy, before treatment. The CDR3 loop is CASRNPGDEQFF. The CDR3 region has the DNA TGTGCCAGCAGGAATCCCGGAGATGAGCAGTTCTTC.